This paragraph reports one TCR beta chain. These data come from a study of blood T cell repertoires in COVID-19. Clones were read by immunoSEQ multiplex PCR, and TCRdb kept only the in-frame ones, dropping some. The data show 150,000 to 200,000 clones, with about 85% seen just once and 20% to 25% held by the top ten. The length of the CDR3 is 16 residues. The germline gives CDR1 SGHRS, CDR2 YFSETQ. V was clipped by 0 bases and J by 3 bases, with 10 bases between them. The sample consisted of peripheral blood. The rearrangement uses TRBV5-1 and TRBJ1-6, with D possibly TRBD1 on 5 matching bases. The source of this sequence is a man aged 55 to 70 with active or convalescent COVID-19. As DNA, the CDR3 is TGCGCCAGCAGCTTGGGGGGCCTCCTCTATAATTCACCCCTCCACTTT. It yields the protein CASSLGGLLYNSPLHF.